This entry concerns a single TCR beta chain. Its antigen is still unknown. Base qualities are not recorded, but no much larger clone differs from it by a single base. The germline V gene provides CDR1 LGHNA and CDR2 YNFKEQ. The CDR3 contains 16 residues, cysteine and phenylalanine counted. Solely the CDR3 DNA is kept, with 48 bases framed from the first base. V drops 4 bases and J drops 4 bases, leaving 18 bases in between. The data derive from a study of blood T cell repertoires in COVID-19 (dated by TCRdb to the early 2020s). Describing the broader study: Samples covering the acute and convalescent phases of COVID-19 were provided by collaborators in the United States, Italy and Spain. The prospective study material was composed of cDNA or gDNA derived from T cells, B-cell-depleted T cells, or PBMCs. Deeply sampled blood TCRbeta repertoires from subjects exposed to, actively infected with, or recovered from COVID-19 were included in the dataset. The repertoires were released in a freely available public database intended as a resource for research on the immune response to SARS-CoV-2. The samples were drawn from the first 160 participants of the ongoing ImmuneRACE study and from under 1,500 subjects provided by 6 global collaborators. The sample metadata nearly always contained a de-identified subject ID, COVID-19 status, age in years and sex. Where available, HLA class I and class II types were obtained from metadata supplied by the sample provider rather than from assay-based typing. Results the study describes overall, beyond this receptor: How much clinical and demographic metadata was included differed by source and by participant, and the metadata was provided uncurated.

TCRbeta CDR3 regions were amplified from genomic DNA using the immunoSEQ Assay, a bias-controlled multiplex PCR. Regarding the original processing steps: Within the assay, amplification of reference gene primers was used to estimate how many nucleated cells each sample contained. To quantify the absolute abundance of each unique TCRbeta CDR3 rearrangement, sequence reads were collapsed and filtered. For each sample, productive Simpson clonality was calculated as the square root of Simpson's diversity index across productive rearrangements. As stored in TCRdb, this immuneACCESS dataset retains in-frame rearrangements with V and J assigned. A fraction of the clones does not appear; measured against another copy, unresolved V genes explain less than half of the discrepancy, and the remainder lacks a known reason. The DNA was the basis for D and trimming; V, J and clone size are from that table. The sample profile shows hundreds of thousands of clones; 87% of them were found once. The leading ten clones occupy 2% to 2.5% of the sample.

At one collaborating source in Seattle, patients were enrolled during active infection and were followed longitudinally through the course of disease. The collaborating institutions used their own protocols to collect whole blood in K2EDTA tubes. Collaborator samples were shipped for TCRbeta analysis as frozen whole blood, isolated PBMCs, or DNA extracted from either sample type. The sequence joins TRBV4-2 to TRBJ2-3; the D segment could be TRBD1, given 5 matching bases. Sequencing input: peripheral blood. The TCR comes from a woman aged 60 to 75 with COVID-19, enrolled during active disease. The DNA sequence reads TGTGCCAGCAGCCGTACACGCTCCCTAGGGGCAGATACGCAGTATTTT. Translated, this is CASSRTRSLGADTQYF.